The rows below give T cell receptor beta chains drawn from one sample of a study of shared clonotypes between healthy human individuals. Sequencing used immunoSEQ multiplex PCR; TCRdb keeps in-frame clones, though not all of them. The table has around 1.9 million clones, about 92% seen once; the top ten hold roughly 1.7%. The sample taken for sequencing was naive CD8+ T cells from PBMCs. The receptors stem from a man younger than 35 in good health. Some clones in this sample may be carry-over from other donors' samples. CDR3s leave out the opening cysteine and the closing phenylalanine or tryptophan. Only some rows state a clone size, as once, few, many or a class for expanded clones.

size: .
V: TRBV7-9
J: TRBJ2-7
CDR3: ASSDPGQGSYEQY

size: .
V: TRBV27
J: TRBJ2-7
CDR3: ASTPRTGVRRYEQY

size: .
V: TRBV11-2
J: TRBJ2-7
CDR3: ASSFAQSYEQY

size: .
V: TRBV2
J: TRBJ2-1
CDR3: ASSEVFLAGSNEQF

size: .
V: TRBV4-2
J: TRBJ1-1
CDR3: ASSQGRGANTEAF

size: .
V: TRBV9
J: TRBJ2-6
CDR3: ASSVDGDKMT

size: few
V: TRBV5-1
J: TRBJ1-1
CDR3: ASSLAGMNTEAF

size: .
V: TRBV29-1
J: TRBJ2-1
CDR3: SVLAVPSYNEQF

size: .
V: TRBV7-2
J: TRBJ1-5
CDR3: ASSLSFRDSQPQH

size: .
V: TRBV4-2
J: TRBJ2-1
CDR3: ASSPGVADYNEQF

size: .
V: TRBV7-8
J: TRBJ2-1
CDR3: ASSLVAGGGANEQF

size: .
V: TRBV18
J: TRBJ2-7
CDR3: ASSPSDATYEQY

size: once
V: TRBV27
J: TRBJ2-7
CDR3: ASSLLPRPSSYEQY

size: once
V: TRBV13
J: TRBJ2-7
CDR3: ASSIGTGIYEQY

size: once
V: TRBV18
J: TRBJ1-1
CDR3: ASSPRGGTNTEAF

size: .
V: TRBV4-1
J: TRBJ2-3
CDR3: ASVRLAGVSDTQY

size: .
V: TRBV6-1
J: TRBJ2-5
CDR3: ASSEAWAGGPRDEETQY